Following are 18 T cell receptor beta chains from one sample sequenced in a study of T cell responses to AZD1222 COVID-19 vaccine. Profiled with immunoSEQ multiplex PCR; TCRdb holds only in-frame clones, not every one. The repertoire includes some 140,000 clones, approximately 91% of them detected once, and roughly 6.1% sits in the top ten. The sequencing here drew on peripheral blood, taken 28 days after the second AZD1222 dose. These receptors were collected from an adult who received the AZD1222 COVID-19 vaccine.

The V and J genes are TRBV7-2 and TRBJ2-7; 12 bases align to TRBD2. The CDR3 consists of 18 residues. V dropped 5 bases and J dropped 0; count of bases not matched to a gene: 11. Germline V gene sequence: CDR1 SGHTA, CDR2 FQGNSA. CDR3 DNA: TGTGCCAGCAGCCTACCGACTAGCGGGAGATCCAGCTCCTACGAGCAGTACTTC. Translation: CASSLPTSGRSSSYEQYF.

The V call is TRBV6-5, the J call TRBJ2-7, with 8 bases that match TRBD1. There are 14 residues in the CDR3. The germline V gene has CDR1 MNHEY and CDR2 SVGAGI. With V trimmed by 2 bases and J by 5 bases, 5 bases remained unmatched. The CDR3 here is CASSYSTGGHEQYF. CDR3 nucleotide sequence: TGTGCCAGCAGTTACAGTACAGGGGGTCACGAGCAGTACTTC.

The rearrangement uses TRBV5-6 and TRBJ1-4; D is uncertain. V shed 4 bases and J shed 4 bases, with 11 bases lying between them. The germline gives CDR1 SGHDT, CDR2 YYEEEE. The CDR3 has 14 amino acids. The CDR3 DNA follows: TGTGCCAGCAGCCCACCCGGGGTTAATGAAAAACTGTTTTTT. Encoded protein: CASSPPGVNEKLFF.

A single count supports this clone. The chain links TRBV4-1 to TRBJ2-7; 9 bases map to TRBD2. Germline V CDR1 and CDR2: MGHRA, YSYEKL. The V gene end was trimmed by 0 bases and the J gene end by 6 bases; junction bases not matched to a gene: 15. This CDR3 is 18 amino acids long. CDR3 sequence reads: CASSQETPLAGSKGEQYF. CDR3 nucleotide sequence: TGCGCCAGCAGCCAAGAGACCCCCCTAGCGGGGTCCAAAGGCGAGCAGTACTTC.

V usage is TRBV7-8 and J usage is TRBJ1-1, with D uncertain. The CDR3 has 15 amino acids. Germline loops: CDR1 SGHVS, CDR2 FQNEAQ. The V end was cut by 1 base, the J end by 1 base, with 10 bases between. CDR3: CASSLVLVGNTEAFF. CDR3 bases: TGTGCCAGCAGCTTAGTCCTCGTGGGGAACACTGAAGCTTTCTTT.

The chain has TRBV20-1 and TRBJ2-4; a possible D gene is TRBD2 (5 bases). V dropped 6 bases and J dropped 5 bases, with 8 bases sitting between them. Germline V gene data show CDR1 as DFQATT and CDR2 as SNEGSKA (reference sequence). The CDR3 is 11 residues long. The CDR3 nucleotides are TGCAGTGCCGGGCGGGAAAACATTCAGTACTTC. Residues: CSAGRENIQYF.

This clone was counted between two and nine times. The genes are TRBV5-6 and TRBJ1-6; no clear D. The CDR3 totals 14 residues. Germline values: CDR1 SGHDT, CDR2 YYEEEE. Trimming removed 4 bases at V and 5 bases at J, with 10 bases between. The CDR3 DNA sequence: TGTGCCAGCAGCCTCCTCCGGGATAATTCACCCCTCCACTTT. Translating it yields CASSLLRDNSPLHF.

J is TRBJ2-1 and V is TRBV20-1; tentative D call: TRBD2 (5 bases). Germline CDR1 reads DFQATT; CDR2 reads SNEGSKA (reference sequence). V lost 3 bases and J lost 10, with 10 bases in between. The CDR3 has 11 residues. The CDR3, as DNA: TGCAGTGCTAGGGAGAAGCGGGAGCAGTTCTTC. This encodes CSAREKREQFF.

The chain links TRBV12-3 or TRBV12-4 to TRBJ2-5; weak D call: TRBD2 (7 bases). Trimming cost V 4 bases and J 4 bases, with 10 bases left between them. The CDR3 loop spans 13 amino acids. The CDR3 region is CASSSRGGETQYF. In DNA, the CDR3 is TGTGCCAGCAGTTCGAGGGGGGGAGAGACCCAGTACTTC.

The chain has TRBV19 and TRBJ1-4, with 7 bases fitting TRBD1. The germline V gene has CDR1 LNHDA and CDR2 SQIVND (reference sequence). The CDR3 extends over 16 amino acids. Unmatched junction bases numbered 6, after V lost 5 bases and J lost 0 bases. For the CDR3, the DNA is TGTGCCAGTAGTTCCTTGACAGGGACAACTAATGAAAAACTGTTTTTT. Its protein product is CASSSLTGTTNEKLFF. The entire variable domain, with the rest obtained from reference TRBV19 and TRBJ1-4, is as follows: DGGITQSPKYLFRKEGQNVTLSCEQNLNHDAMYWYRQDPGQGLRLIYYSQIVNDFQKGDIAEGYSVSREKKESFPLTVTSAQKNPTAFYLCASSSLTGTTNEKLFFGSGTQLSVL.

The CDR3 DNA follows: TGTGCCAGCAGTGAGGGTGAGGCTCAGCCCCAGCATTTT. Amino acids: CASSEGEAQPQHF. The V and J genes are TRBV25-1 and TRBJ1-5, with no clear D. Germline lookup yields CDR1 MGHDK and CDR2 SYGVNS. V shed 3 bases and J shed 6 bases, with 9 bases lying between them. The CDR3 covers 13 residues.

The table lists this clone with a count of one. V is TRBV19 and J is TRBJ1-2; the match to TRBD1 covers 7 bases. There are 13 residues in the CDR3. V lost 7 bases, J lost 5 bases, and 7 bases stayed unmatched. Germline values: CDR1 LNHDA, CDR2 SQIVND (reference sequence). The CDR3 reads CASMDRLGYGYTF. CDR3 in DNA: TGTGCCAGTATGGACAGGTTAGGTTATGGCTACACCTTC.

The V and J genes are TRBV28 and TRBJ1-6; no firm D call. CDR1 MDHEN and CDR2 SYDVKM come from the germline V gene. This CDR3 has 14 amino acids. V was pared by 2 bases and J by 9 bases, with 11 bases between. The CDR3, as DNA: TGTGCCAGCAGTTTACGGGCAGAGCTTTCACCCCTCCACTTT. Its protein is CASSLRAELSPLHF.

This sequence joins TRBV20-1 and TRBJ2-3, with D unresolved. Trimming removed 3 bases at V and 13 bases at J, with 11 bases between. Germline V gene data show CDR1 as DFQATT and CDR2 as SNEGSKA (reference sequence). There are 10 residues in the CDR3. In nucleotides, the CDR3 is TGCAGTGCTAGGGACGACCTGAAGTATTTT. Its translation: CSARDDLKYF.

V and J are TRBV3-1 (or the pseudogene TRBV3-2) and TRBJ1-1; 8 nucleotides agree with TRBD1. CDR1 is LGHDT and CDR2 is YNNKEL in the germline V gene (reference sequence). Losses at the gene ends were 1 base for V and 3 bases for J; bases not matched to a gene: 1. There are 14 residues in the CDR3. The DNA for the CDR3 is TGTGCCAGCAGCCAAGCAGGGGGCTACACTGAAGCTTTCTTT. Protein: CASSQAGGYTEAFF.

The chain joins TRBV7-9 to TRBJ1-4, with 8 bases fitting TRBD1. The germline V gene has CDR1 SEHNR and CDR2 FQNEAQ (reference sequence). V trimming: 5 bases; J trimming: 3 bases; junction bases outside the gene matches: 8. This CDR3 region has 16 residues. The CDR3: CASSSLDRGANEKLFF. CDR3 DNA sequence: TGTGCCAGCAGCAGCCTCGACAGGGGTGCTAATGAAAAACTGTTTTTT.

This clone was seen a single time. The chain employs TRBV5-4 and TRBJ1-4; D is undetermined. This CDR3 region has 15 residues. Trimming took 1 base from V and 0 from J, leaving 7 bases between them. Germline CDR1 is SGHNT and CDR2 is YYREEE (reference sequence). The CDR3 DNA follows: TGTGCCAGCAGCTTGTTCGGGGCAACTAATGAAAAACTGTTTTTT. Residues: CASSLFGATNEKLFF.

The chain employs TRBV11-2 and TRBJ2-1; no firm D call. The CDR3 runs to 12 residues. With 1 base removed from V and 5 bases from J, the gap between germline ends came to 3 bases. Germline lookup yields CDR1 SGHAT and CDR2 FQNNGV. CDR3 coding DNA: TGTGCCAGCAGCTTAGGTGACAATGAGCAGTTCTTC. Translated: CASSLGDNEQFF. Drawing the rest from reference TRBV11-2 and TRBJ2-1, the complete variable domain is EAGVAQSPRYKIIEKRQSVAFWCNPISGHATLYWYQQILGQGPKLLIQFQNNGVVDDSQLPKDRFSAERLKGVDSTLKIQPAKLEDSAVYLCASSLGDNEQFFGPGTRLTVL.